This TCR beta chain was captured in a study of cytomegalovirus exposure and HLA in healthy donors. V was shortened by 2 bases and J by 8 bases, with 12 bases between the two germline ends. This CDR3 has 13 amino acids. Germline lookup yields CDR1 MNHEY and CDR2 SVGAGI. A multiplex PCR was run with 60 Vbeta primers and 13 Jbeta primers. Assay: immunoSEQ multiplex PCR; the TCRdb copy retains only in-frame clones and omits some. The table shows 190,000 or so clones, with 80% to 85% occurring only once. The J gene is TRBJ1-2, the V gene TRBV6-5; D is unclear. The sequence derives from a man in his forties or fifties in good health and CMV-seronegative. Sequences were obtained from PBMCs. CDR3 nucleotide sequence: TGTGCCAGCAGTTACGAGGATCTGCGCGGCTACACCTTC. It yields the protein CASSYEDLRGYTF.